This T cell receptor (beta chain) originates from a study of blood T cells in healthy people across ages. Broader study findings: Donor CMV status was unknown, possibly confounding expanded clonotype changes.

The junction had 12 bases not matched to a gene; V was cut back by 1 base and J by 7 bases. This CDR3 spans 18 amino acids. The V gene's germline CDR1 is SGHDN and CDR2 FVKESK. On this clonotype: Its antigen is currently unknown.

Through a sample-barcoded 5' primer and a J-beta primer mix, a second PCR was run for roughly 6 to 12 cycles. Every cDNA molecule carried a tag from a template-switch adaptor bearing 12 random nucleotides. MiXCR, run by TCRdb on the 5' RACE reads, gives a single entry per CDR3 protein. This table has about 2 million distinct CDR3 sequences, roughly 49% appearing once. The sample was blood. This clonotype originated in a woman in her thirties or forties in good health. The rearrangement uses TRBV14 and TRBJ2-1; TRBD2 matches at 11 bases. In DNA, the CDR3 is TGTGCCAGCAGCCAAGCCTGGCTAGCGGGGGGAATTGGTAATGAGCAGTTCTTC. Its translation is CASSQAWLAGGIGNEQFF.